This T cell receptor beta chain is from a study of blood T cells in healthy people across ages. The study's findings and limits: More naive CD4+ cells and higher diversity were found in long-lived than in aged donors. Naive T cell percentage by flow cytometry tracked strongly with beta diversity.

This clonotype has only a few counts. Its antigen is still unknown. Every sample had a minimum of 6.5 million PBMCs isolated. CDR3 length: 17 amino acids. The V segment lost 4 bases and the J segment 6 bases; nucleotides outside the gene matches: 11. Germline values: CDR1 SGHKS, CDR2 YYEKEE (reference sequence). Together with a sample-barcoded 5' primer, a J-beta primer mix was included in a second PCR lasting about 6 to 11 cycles. TCRdb processed the 5' RACE reads anew with MiXCR; each CDR3 protein has one entry. The sample lists fewer than 1,000,000 distinct CDR3 sequences, around two fifths seen once, with roughly 19% in the top ten.

The gene calls are TRBV5-5 and TRBJ2-3; TRBD2 matches at 13 bases. The specimen was blood. This receptor was identified in a man in his fifties or sixties in good health. CDR3 in amino acids: CASSRQGLAGTPDTQYF. The CDR3 DNA is TGTGCCAGCAGCCGGCAGGGACTAGCGGGGACTCCGGATACGCAGTATTTT.